This entry is about one T cell receptor beta chain. As yet, its antigen is unknown. Produced via immunoSEQ multiplex PCR; TCRdb's table is partial and in-frame only. Among about 80,000 clones listed, approximately 80% were seen once. The sample is drawn from a study of radiotherapy plus CTLA-4 blockade in lung cancer. Study summary: For 15% to 20% of patients, objective responses occurred, and about 30% had disease control. Study-wide points: Researchers report tumor-derived TCR clones expanding in blood after radiotherapy plus ipilimumab. Reports state that early shifts in blood T cell clones, with interferon-beta, best predicted response.

The CDR3 sequence is 14 residues long. The V gene's germline CDR1 is MDHEN and CDR2 SYDVKM. The V call is TRBV28, the J call TRBJ2-5; no clear D gene. The J call may be wrong; the DNA end is better matched by TRBJ2-7. This receptor was obtained from a human donor with non-small cell lung cancer who had stable disease on radiotherapy plus ipilimumab. Material: peripheral blood, obtained from a patient treated with radiotherapy plus ipilimumab. The CDR3 nucleotides are TGTGCCAGCAGGATCGGGCATGAACCCTACGAGCAGTACTTC. Translating it yields CASRIGHEPYEQYF.